Below, 9 T cell receptor beta chains from the same sample are listed, as sequenced in a study of T cells after yellow fever vaccination. MiXCR, applied by TCRdb to the 5' RACE reads, yields one record per CDR3 protein. The sample lists fewer than 100,000 distinct CDR3 sequences; approximately 5.5% were seen once. The sample consisted of CD8+ T cells sorted from PBMCs, taken 10 days after the yellow fever booster vaccination. The source is a man in his late teens or twenties who received the YFV17D yellow fever vaccine.

This clonotype was found many times. J is TRBJ2-7 and V is TRBV5-1; the D gene is possibly TRBD1 (5 bases). This CDR3 is built from 14 residues. Trimming stripped 3 bases from V and 3 bases from J, with 13 bases between. CDR1 and CDR2 (germline): SGHRS, YFSETQ. CDR3 bases: TGCGCCAGCAGCTCCAGGGAACTCGGCTACGAGCAGTACTTC. The encoded protein is CASSSRELGYEQYF.

This clonotype was seen only a few times. The chain employs TRBV6-1 and TRBJ1-5, with 9 positions matching TRBD1. Germline CDR1 MNHNS, CDR2 SASEGT. With V trimmed by 10 bases and J by 5 bases, 9 bases remained unmatched. The CDR3 has 14 amino acids. The CDR3 nucleotides read TGTGCCATCCGGGACAGGGTGCGGTATCAGCCCCAGCATTTT. Encoded protein: CAIRDRVRYQPQHF.

V and J are TRBV6-6 and TRBJ1-2; 7 bases match TRBD1. Germline CDR1 reads MNHNY; CDR2 reads SVGAGI (reference sequence). J was trimmed by 8 bases and V by 4 bases; bases with no gene match: 7. The CDR3 contains 13 residues. CDR3 protein: CASSSTGSEGYTF. Here the CDR3 DNA reads TGTGCCAGCAGTTCGACAGGGTCGGAAGGCTACACCTTC.

The table lists this clonotype with a few counts. The V gene is TRBV5-4, the J gene TRBJ2-3; D gene ambiguous. This CDR3 comprises 15 residues. Trimming took off 4 bases at V and 1 base at J, with 13 bases between the two ends. Germline V gene sequence: CDR1 SGHNT, CDR2 YYREEE (reference sequence). The CDR3 DNA follows: TGTGCCAGCAGCATAAGGACGAAGGGCACAGATACGCAGTATTTT. This encodes CASSIRTKGTDTQYF.

In this sample, this clonotype turned up many times. The CDR3 DNA reads TGTGCCAGCAGTTTGGGGGGACCCACAGATACGCAGTATTTT. It encodes CASSLGGPTDTQYF. V gene TRBV12-3 or TRBV12-4 combines with J gene TRBJ2-3; tentatively, D is TRBD2 (6 bases). The CDR3 sequence is 14 residues long. V lost 3 bases and J lost 2, with 9 bases in between.

This clonotype was counted at least ten times. The chain couples TRBV7-9 to TRBJ2-3, with 7 bases matching TRBD1. Trimming cost V 3 bases and J 6 bases; bases outside gene matches: 12. Looked up from germline, CDR1 is SEHNR and CDR2 is FQNEAQ (reference sequence). CDR3 length: 16 residues. CDR3 sequence reads: CASSFAGRGYWDTQYF. The CDR3 DNA follows: TGTGCCAGCAGCTTCGCCGGCAGGGGGTATTGGGATACGCAGTATTTT.

The V call is TRBV4-1, the J call TRBJ2-5, with D possibly TRBD2 on 6 matching bases. V was clipped by 2 bases and J by 0 bases, with 13 bases between them. The length of the CDR3 is 16 residues. Germline-derived CDR1 and CDR2 are MGHRA and YSYEKL. This CDR3 is CASSQLREEDQETQYF. CDR3 DNA sequence: TGCGCCAGCAGCCAACTCAGGGAGGAGGACCAAGAGACCCAGTACTTC.

There are many counts of this clonotype. The chain links TRBV5-6 to TRBJ2-3, with unresolved D. Germline-derived CDR1 and CDR2 are SGHDT and YYEEEE. This CDR3 has 11 residues. Trimming left V 2 bases short and J 4 bases short, with 2 bases between. In DNA, the CDR3 is TGTGCCAGCAGCTTTGCAGATACGCAGTATTTT. Its translation: CASSFADTQYF.

There are many counts of this clonotype. The rearrangement links TRBV9 to TRBJ2-5; TRBD2 might be the D (6 bases). Germline loops: CDR1 SGDLS, CDR2 YYNGEE. V lost 0 bases, J lost 5 bases, and 14 bases lay in between. The CDR3 length is 15 residues. CDR3 loop: CASSVGGGAVETQYF. The DNA for the CDR3 is TGTGCCAGCAGCGTAGGGGGCGGGGCTGTTGAGACCCAGTACTTC.